The source of this TCR beta chain is a study of beta chain features in type 1 diabetes. Germline V gene lookup returns CDR1 SGHRS and CDR2 YFSETQ. V lost 4 bases and J 2 bases, leaving 13 bases between the germline ends. This CDR3 region has 14 residues. Expressed TCRB transcripts were sequenced because the isolated RNA had all been reverse transcribed beforehand. Libraries were prepared by immunoSEQ multiplex PCR; TCRdb keeps only in-frame clonotypes and omits some of them. The sample consists of 350,000 or so clones, roughly a fifth of them appearing once. The receptor's source is a woman aged 18 to 35 in good health. Source material: naive CD4+ T cells from blood. The chain recombines TRBV5-1 with TRBJ2-7; D gene ambiguous. The CDR3 nucleotides read TGCGCCAGCAGCCCTCAGGTTTCCACCTACGAGCAGTACTTC. Amino acids: CASSPQVSTYEQYF.